This is a list of T cell receptor beta chains from one sample in a study of a mutant IDH1 vaccine in newly diagnosed glioma. The table came from immunoSEQ multiplex PCR; TCRdb's copy has only in-frame clones and leaves some out. The sample consists of roughly 70,000 clones, approximately 82% of them appearing once. Sequenced material: peripheral blood mononuclear cells (PBMCs), taken from a glioma patient treated with radiotherapy, temozolomide or both. The origin of the receptors is a woman aged 18-35 years with glioma. Some clones in this sample may be carry-over from other donors' samples. Both conserved end residues are part of each CDR3. D genes are given only for firm matches. Size values are once, few and many counts, or a class for expanded clones, and some rows have none.

size,V,D,J,DNA,CDR3
NA,TRBV9,NA,TRBJ1-3,TGTGCCAGCAGCGTAGCTGGGAGCTCTGGAAACACCATATATTTT,CASSVAGSSGNTIYF
NA,TRBV11-1,NA,TRBJ2-5,TGTGCCAGCAGCCTGGGACGGCTCCAAGAGACCCAGTACTTC,CASSLGRLQETQYF
NA,TRBV6-5,NA,TRBJ2-7,TGTGCCAGCAGCCCCTTAAGAGATCGGGCCTACGAGCAGTACTTC,CASSPLRDRAYEQYF
NA,TRBV9,NA,TRBJ2-3,TGTGCCAGCAGCCGCCTGTACACAGATACGCAGTATTTT,CASSRLYTDTQYF
NA,TRBV5-6,TRBD2,TRBJ2-3,TGTGCCAGCAGGTCTAGCGGGATAAGGGTCACAGATACGCAGTATTTT,CASRSSGIRVTDTQYF
NA,TRBV5-1,NA,TRBJ1-2,TGCGCCAGCAGCCTCACGCCCGCTGACTATGGCTACACCTTC,CASSLTPADYGYTF
NA,TRBV29-1,NA,TRBJ2-7,TGCAGCGCCGGACCAGCCGGCGGCGAGCAGTACTTC,CSAGPAGGEQYF
NA,TRBV7-2,NA,TRBJ2-7,TGTGCCAGCAGCTCATATCAGGGAGACTACGAGCAGTACTTC,CASSSYQGDYEQYF
NA,TRBV5-1,NA,TRBJ2-3,TGCGCCAGCAGGAAGGAGGGCCTAGGCACAGATACGCAGTATTTT,CASRKEGLGTDTQYF
NA,TRBV5-1,TRBD1,TRBJ1-2,TGCGCCAGCAGCTGGACAGGCGCCTCTAACTATGGCTACACCTTC,CASSWTGASNYGYTF
NA,TRBV6-5,NA,TRBJ2-7,TGTGCCAGCAGTTACCGCGGAGGCTACGAGCAGTACTTC,CASSYRGGYEQYF
once,TRBV5-6,NA,TRBJ2-7,TGTGCCAGCAGCTTAAAAAGGGGCAGCTCCTACGAGCAGTACTTC,CASSLKRGSSYEQYF
NA,TRBV6-6,NA,TRBJ2-7,TGTGCCAGCAGTTACCCCACATACGAGCAGTACTTC,CASSYPTYEQYF
NA,TRBV5-5,TRBD2,TRBJ2-7,TGTGCCAGCAGCTTGGTTGGCGGGAGTTCTCGCGAGCAGTACTTC,CASSLVGGSSREQYF
NA,TRBV7-2,TRBD1,TRBJ2-7,TGTGCCAGCAGTTACCGGGACAGGGGACCCTACGAGCAGTACTTC,CASSYRDRGPYEQYF
once,TRBV2,TRBD1,TRBJ2-7,TGTGCCAGCAGTGAAGGGACAGGGAGGTGGTTCTACGAGCAGTACTTC,CASSEGTGRWFYEQYF
NA,TRBV2,TRBD1,TRBJ2-1,TGTGCCAGCAGCCTGACAGGGCCCAATGAGCAGTTCTTC,CASSLTGPNEQFF
NA,TRBV13,TRBD1,TRBJ2-7,TGTGCCAGCAGCTCCCGGGACAGGGGGTACTACGAGCAGTACTTC,CASSSRDRGYYEQYF
NA,TRBV6-5,NA,TRBJ1-2,TGTGCCAGCAGTACCCGGGACATCTATGGCTACACCTTC,CASSTRDIYGYTF
NA,TRBV14,NA,TRBJ1-5,TGTGCCAGCAGCCAAGGTTATAGCAATCAGCCCCAGCATTTT,CASSQGYSNQPQHF
few,TRBV29-1,NA,TRBJ1-4,TGCAGCCTGCGGATTAATGAAAAACTGTTTTTT,CSLRINEKLFF
NA,TRBV27,NA,TRBJ1-1,TGTGCCAGCGGTAGTCCTAACAGGGAGAACACTGAAGCTTTCTTT,CASGSPNRENTEAFF
NA,TRBV7-3,TRBD1,TRBJ1-2,TGTGCCAGCAGCTTAACGGGACAGGGGCTATATGGCTACACCTTC,CASSLTGQGLYGYTF
NA,TRBV19,TRBD2,TRBJ2-6,TGTGCCAGTAGTTTTCCGGGACTAGCGGGCTCTGGGGCCAACGTCCTGACTTTC,CASSFPGLAGSGANVLTF
NA,TRBV6-1,NA,TRBJ1-5,TGTGCCAGCGGAGGGAATCAGCCCCAGCATTTT,CASGGNQPQHF
NA,TRBV29-1,TRBD2,TRBJ2-7,TGCAGCGTTCCCGCCGGGACTAGTGCCTACGAGCAGTACTTC,CSVPAGTSAYEQYF
few,TRBV6-1,NA,TRBJ1-1,TGTGCCAGCAGTCTTGCGGGGCCTGAAGCTTTCTTT,CASSLAGPEAFF
once,TRBV6-4,TRBD2,TRBJ2-1,TGTGCCAGCAGGAAGACCCCAAGCGGGGGAGACTACAATGAGCAGTTCTTC,CASRKTPSGGDYNEQFF
few,TRBV7-9,NA,TRBJ1-1,TGTGCCAGCAGGGGGGGACTTGCTAACACTGAAGCTTTCTTT,CASRGGLANTEAFF
NA,TRBV4-1,TRBD2,TRBJ2-2,TGCGCCAGCAGCCAAGAGCTAGCGGGAATCACCGGGGAGCTGTTTTTT,CASSQELAGITGELFF
NA,TRBV6-4,TRBD2,TRBJ2-3,TGTGCCAGCAGTGACTCGACTAGCGGGGGGGCAGATACGCAGTATTTT,CASSDSTSGGADTQYF
few,TRBV29-1,NA,TRBJ2-1,TGCAGCGTGTCCAATGAGCAGTTCTTC,CSVSNEQFF
NA,TRBV27,TRBD1,TRBJ2-1,TGTGCCAGCAGTTTAGCCCGGACAGGCTACAATGAGCAGTTCTTC,CASSLARTGYNEQFF
NA,TRBV2,NA,TRBJ2-4,TGTGCCAGCCAAGGGGGGGCAACCTTAGCCAAAAACATTCAGTACTTC,CASQGGATLAKNIQYF
NA,TRBV7-2,TRBD2,TRBJ2-5,TGTGCCAGCAGCTGGACTAGCGGGGTCCAAGAGACCCAGTACTTC,CASSWTSGVQETQYF
few,TRBV29-1,NA,TRBJ1-1,TGCAGCGTTGAGAGGCAGTTGAACACTGAAGCTTTCTTT,CSVERQLNTEAFF
NA,TRBV5-1,NA,TRBJ2-7,TGCGCCAGCAGCTTGACCAGGTCCTATCACGAGCAGTACTTC,CASSLTRSYHEQYF
NA,TRBV6-5,NA,TRBJ1-1,TGTGCTGGACAGACGAACACTGAAGCTTTCTTT,CAGQTNTEAFF
NA,TRBV4-3,NA,TRBJ2-3,TGCGCCAGCAGCCAAACAAGAGCCGGGATTACGCAGTATTTT,CASSQTRAGITQYF
NA,TRBV27,TRBD1,TRBJ1-2,TGTGCCAGCAGTCCCGGGACAGGGGACTACTATGGCTACACCTTC,CASSPGTGDYYGYTF
NA,TRBV4-2,NA,TRBJ1-1,TGTGCCAGCAGCCAAGCGCACACGGGGGCCGGAGAAGCTTTCTTT,CASSQAHTGAGEAFF
NA,TRBV6-5,TRBD1,TRBJ2-6,TGTGCCAGCAGTTACCCCACAGGGGCTGGGGCCAACGTCCTGACTTTC,CASSYPTGAGANVLTF
few,TRBV4-2,NA,TRBJ1-2,TGTGCCAGCAGCCAAGATGGCGGGGGCCTAGGCTACACCTTC,CASSQDGGGLGYTF
NA,TRBV5-1,NA,TRBJ1-1,TGCGCCAGCAGCCGAGGAGGGTCTTACACTGAAGCTTTCTTT,CASSRGGSYTEAFF
NA,TRBV6-6,TRBD2,TRBJ2-7,TGTGCCACTTCACCGGGGGGGAGCTACGAGCAGTACTTC,CATSPGGSYEQYF
NA,TRBV19,NA,TRBJ2-7,TGTGCCAGTAGTAAGGCAGGGCTGAAATCCTACGAGCAGTACTTC,CASSKAGLKSYEQYF
once,TRBV2,TRBD2,TRBJ2-1,TGTGCCCGCGGGGGGTCCTCCTACAATGAGCAGTTCTTC,CARGGSSYNEQFF
NA,TRBV20-1,NA,TRBJ2-5,TGCAGTGCTAGAGAAGAGACCCAGTACTTC,CSAREETQYF
NA,TRBV30,TRBD2,TRBJ2-1,TGTGCCTGGAGTCCCCTCGGGTTAGCGGGAGCCAACAATGAGCAGTTCTTC,CAWSPLGLAGANNEQFF
NA,TRBV6-5,NA,TRBJ1-5,TGTGCCAGCCGCGGGTCAGGGAATAGCAATCAGCCCCAGCATTTT,CASRGSGNSNQPQHF
NA,TRBV19,NA,TRBJ1-1,TGTGCCAGTGTAGTACGGCCGGGTGAAGCTTTCTTT,CASVVRPGEAFF
once,TRBV7-8,TRBD1,TRBJ1-2,TGTGCCAGCAGCTTCGACAGGGGGACTAACTATGGCTACACCTTC,CASSFDRGTNYGYTF
NA,TRBV6-5,TRBD2,TRBJ2-3,TGTGCCAGCAGTTACGGCGGACTAGCGGGGTATACGCAGTATTTT,CASSYGGLAGYTQYF
NA,TRBV6-5,TRBD1,TRBJ1-2,TGTGCCAGCAGTTTTTCGGGACAGGGAAATGGCTACACCTTC,CASSFSGQGNGYTF
NA,TRBV7-8,TRBD2,TRBJ2-1,TGTGCCAGCAGCTTAAAGGGGACTAGCGGGAGGCGGTTAAATGAGCAGTTCTTC,CASSLKGTSGRRLNEQFF
few,TRBV9,TRBD1,TRBJ2-7,TGTGCCAGCAGCGTAGGGACAGGGGGTCCCTACGAGCAGTACTTC,CASSVGTGGPYEQYF
few,TRBV5-4,NA,TRBJ1-1,TGTGCCAGCAGCTTGATTGGGGGGAGAACTGAAGCTTTCTTT,CASSLIGGRTEAFF
NA,TRBV9,TRBD1,TRBJ1-1,TGTGCCAGCAGCGCCGCAACAGGGGTAAACACTGAAGCTTTCTTT,CASSAATGVNTEAFF
few,TRBV7-6,NA,TRBJ1-1,TGTGCCAGCAGCTTTTCAGGGGACACTGAAGCTTTCTTT,CASSFSGDTEAFF